These T cell receptor beta chains were read from a single sample in a study of T cells in Graves' hyperthyroidism and ophthalmopathy. TCRdb called the multiplex PCR reads again in MiXCR, with one record for every CDR3 protein. The sample has hundreds of thousands of distinct CDR3 sequences; 16% are singletons. The sequencing input was blood. The receptors come from a woman between 25 and 40 years old with Graves' hyperthyroidism. Both conserved end residues are part of each CDR3. A D gene is named only where the DNA matches it firmly. Clone size is given for some rows only: seen once, a few or many times, or a class if the clone is expanded.

CDR3aa: CASRPGQSPNEQFF; CDR3nt: TGTGCCAGCAGACCGGGACAGAGCCCCAATGAGCAGTTCTTC; abundance: -; d_gene: TRBD1; j_gene: TRBJ2-1; v_gene: TRBV25-1
CDR3aa: CASRPDRLANYGYTF; CDR3nt: TGCGCCAGCAGACCGGACCGATTAGCTAACTATGGCTACACCTTC; abundance: few; d_gene: -; j_gene: TRBJ1-2; v_gene: TRBV5-1
CDR3aa: CASSLVEGSGPLQYF; CDR3nt: TGTGCCAGCAGCTTAGTCGAGGGTAGCGGACCGCTTCAGTACTTC; abundance: -; d_gene: -; j_gene: TRBJ2-4; v_gene: TRBV7-2
CDR3aa: CASSLAGGLNTEAFF; CDR3nt: TGTGCCAGCAGCTTAGCCGGAGGCCTGAACACTGAAGCTTTCTTT; abundance: many; d_gene: -; j_gene: TRBJ1-1; v_gene: TRBV7-2
CDR3aa: CASGTRGTNEKLFF; CDR3nt: TGTGCCAGCGGGACCAGGGGCACTAATGAAAAACTGTTTTTT; abundance: many; d_gene: -; j_gene: TRBJ1-4; v_gene: TRBV3-1
CDR3aa: CASSNPYGGRETQYF; CDR3nt: TGTGCCAGCAGCAACCCATATGGGGGGCGAGAGACCCAGTACTTC; abundance: -; d_gene: -; j_gene: TRBJ2-5; v_gene: TRBV6-1
CDR3aa: CASSQEVANNSPLHF; CDR3nt: TGTGCCAGCAGCCAAGAGGTAGCGAATAATTCACCCCTCCACTTT; abundance: few; d_gene: -; j_gene: TRBJ1-6; v_gene: TRBV4-2
CDR3aa: CASSPKGQPTSGANVLTF; CDR3nt: TGTGCCAGCAGTCCCAAAGGACAACCGACCTCTGGGGCCAACGTCCTGACTTTC; abundance: few; d_gene: -; j_gene: TRBJ2-6; v_gene: TRBV2
CDR3aa: CASTSGGRYYGYTF; CDR3nt: TGTGCCAGCACCAGCGGGGGGCGGTACTATGGCTACACCTTC; abundance: -; d_gene: -; j_gene: TRBJ1-2; v_gene: TRBV28
CDR3aa: CASSPRVSTDTQYF; CDR3nt: TGTGCCAGCAGTCCCAGGGTGAGCACAGATACGCAGTATTTT; abundance: many; d_gene: -; j_gene: TRBJ2-3; v_gene: TRBV27
CDR3aa: CASSEELLTSTDTQYF; CDR3nt: TGTGCCAGCTCAGAAGAACTCCTAACTAGCACAGATACGCAGTATTTT; abundance: many; d_gene: -; j_gene: TRBJ2-3; v_gene: TRBV18
CDR3aa: CASSQGSGASPGGTQYF; CDR3nt: TGTGCCAGCAGCCAAGGTTCGGGGGCTAGCCCGGGAGGTACGCAGTATTTT; abundance: many; d_gene: -; j_gene: TRBJ2-3; v_gene: TRBV3-1
CDR3aa: CSARLAVTDTQYF; CDR3nt: TGCAGTGCTAGACTAGCGGTCACAGATACGCAGTATTTT; abundance: many; d_gene: TRBD2; j_gene: TRBJ2-3; v_gene: TRBV20-1
CDR3aa: CASRSGTSGRTAQYF; CDR3nt: TGTGCCAGCAGGTCCGGGACTAGCGGGAGGACGGCCCAGTACTTC; abundance: many; d_gene: TRBD2; j_gene: TRBJ2-5; v_gene: TRBV2
CDR3aa: CASSQDKGESYEQYF; CDR3nt: TGTGCCAGCAGCCAAGATAAGGGGGAGAGCTACGAGCAGTACTTC; abundance: few; d_gene: -; j_gene: TRBJ2-7; v_gene: TRBV4-2
CDR3aa: CASSLGGNTEALF; CDR3nt: TGTGCCAGCAGCCTCGGGGGTAACACTGAAGCTCTCTTT; abundance: -; d_gene: -; j_gene: TRBJ1-1; v_gene: TRBV3-1
CDR3aa: CASSPPTGGKLFF; CDR3nt: TGTGCCAGCTCACCGCCCACAGGGGGAAAACTGTTTTTT; abundance: many; d_gene: TRBD1; j_gene: TRBJ1-4; v_gene: TRBV18
CDR3aa: CASSQGLAGGWGEQYF; CDR3nt: TGTGCCAGCAGCCAAGGACTAGCGGGAGGTTGGGGCGAGCAGTACTTC; abundance: few; d_gene: TRBD2; j_gene: TRBJ2-7; v_gene: TRBV3-1
CDR3aa: CAIGSRKVTRPSTDTQYF; CDR3nt: TGTGCCATCGGTTCCAGGAAGGTGACCCGCCCAAGCACAGATACGCAGTATTTT; abundance: many; d_gene: -; j_gene: TRBJ2-3; v_gene: TRBV10-3
CDR3aa: CASSDHRTYEQYF; CDR3nt: TGTGCCAGCAGTGACCACCGAACCTACGAGCAGTACTTC; abundance: many; d_gene: -; j_gene: TRBJ2-7; v_gene: TRBV6-1
CDR3aa: CAWGRGRIEAFF; CDR3nt: TGTGCCTGGGGGAGGGGGCGTATTGAAGCTTTCTTT; abundance: many; d_gene: TRBD1; j_gene: TRBJ1-1; v_gene: TRBV30
CDR3aa: CASSDPGAVNTEAFF; CDR3nt: TGTGCCAGCTCTGACCCAGGGGCAGTGAACACTGAAGCTTTCTTT; abundance: many; d_gene: -; j_gene: TRBJ1-1; v_gene: TRBV11-3
CDR3aa: CSAVTGTGGNEQYF; CDR3nt: TGCAGTGCAGTAACAGGGACTGGGGGTAACGAGCAGTACTTC; abundance: many; d_gene: -; j_gene: TRBJ2-7; v_gene: TRBV20-1
CDR3aa: CASSLRADRHEQFF; CDR3nt: TGTGCCAGCAGTTTACGGGCAGACAGGCATGAGCAGTTCTTC; abundance: many; d_gene: -; j_gene: TRBJ2-1; v_gene: TRBV28
CDR3aa: CATSSSGWYSYNEQFF; CDR3nt: TGTGCCACCAGCAGTAGCGGGTGGTACTCCTACAATGAGCAGTTCTTC; abundance: -; d_gene: TRBD2; j_gene: TRBJ2-1; v_gene: TRBV15
CDR3aa: CASSETVALGYTF; CDR3nt: TGTGCCAGCAGTGAAACGGTGGCCTTGGGCTACACCTTC; abundance: -; d_gene: -; j_gene: TRBJ1-2; v_gene: TRBV2
CDR3aa: CATSSRGRAYSEQFF; CDR3nt: TGTGCCACCAGTTCTCGCGGGAGGGCCTACAGTGAGCAGTTCTTC; abundance: -; d_gene: TRBD2; j_gene: TRBJ2-1; v_gene: TRBV28
CDR3aa: CASSLGISQGGFYNEQFF; CDR3nt: TGTGCCAGCAGCTTAGGCATTTCACAGGGGGGATTTTACAATGAGCAGTTCTTC; abundance: many; d_gene: TRBD1; j_gene: TRBJ2-1; v_gene: TRBV11-3
CDR3aa: CASSSRLAKNIQYF; CDR3nt: TGTGCCAGCAGCTCCCGACTAGCCAAAAACATTCAGTACTTC; abundance: -; d_gene: -; j_gene: TRBJ2-4; v_gene: TRBV13
CDR3aa: CASSHQTAWYGYTF; CDR3nt: TGTGCCAGCAGCCACCAGACTGCGTGGTATGGCTACACCTTC; abundance: few; d_gene: -; j_gene: TRBJ1-2; v_gene: TRBV5-6
CDR3aa: CATADRANYGYTF; CDR3nt: TGTGCCACCGCCGACAGGGCGAACTATGGCTACACCTTC; abundance: -; d_gene: TRBD1; j_gene: TRBJ1-2; v_gene: TRBV24-1
CDR3aa: CSATGQGALNTEAFF; CDR3nt: TGCAGTGCTACAGGACAGGGGGCTTTGAACACTGAAGCTTTCTTT; abundance: many; d_gene: TRBD1; j_gene: TRBJ1-1; v_gene: TRBV20-1
CDR3aa: CASRGTSGENEQFF; CDR3nt: TGTGCCAGCAGGGGGACTAGCGGAGAGAATGAGCAGTTCTTC; abundance: many; d_gene: TRBD2; j_gene: TRBJ2-1; v_gene: TRBV2
CDR3aa: CASSGRLAGVPTGELFF; CDR3nt: TGTGCCAGCAGCGGCCGACTAGCGGGAGTACCAACCGGGGAGCTGTTTTTT; abundance: -; d_gene: TRBD2; j_gene: TRBJ2-2; v_gene: TRBV9
CDR3aa: CASSPTNQGWELFF; CDR3nt: TGCGCCAGCAGCCCAACTAACCAGGGATGGGAGCTGTTTTTT; abundance: once; d_gene: -; j_gene: TRBJ2-2; v_gene: TRBV5-1
CDR3aa: CSAGDYRSRAYEQYF; CDR3nt: TGCAGTGCAGGGGACTACCGGAGTAGGGCCTACGAGCAGTACTTC; abundance: -; d_gene: TRBD2; j_gene: TRBJ2-7; v_gene: TRBV20-1
CDR3aa: CASSQLNRDGTEAFF; CDR3nt: TGCGCCAGCAGCCAACTAAACAGGGACGGCACTGAAGCTTTCTTT; abundance: few; d_gene: -; j_gene: TRBJ1-1; v_gene: TRBV4-1
CDR3aa: CAISDIKKPGELFF; CDR3nt: TGTGCCATCAGTGATATTAAGAAACCCGGGGAGCTGTTTTTT; abundance: few; d_gene: -; j_gene: TRBJ2-2; v_gene: TRBV10-3
CDR3aa: CASGLYRDRGYNEQFF; CDR3nt: TGTGCCAGCGGCCTATACCGGGACAGGGGGTACAATGAGCAGTTCTTC; abundance: -; d_gene: TRBD1; j_gene: TRBJ2-1; v_gene: TRBV12-3/TRBV12-4
CDR3aa: CASSLEGGMRTREQYF; CDR3nt: TGCGCCAGCAGCTTGGAAGGCGGGATGAGAACTAGGGAGCAGTACTTC; abundance: few; d_gene: -; j_gene: TRBJ2-7; v_gene: TRBV5-1
CDR3aa: CASSLGFREKLFF; CDR3nt: TGCGCCAGCAGCTTGGGATTCCGTGAAAAACTGTTTTTT; abundance: few; d_gene: -; j_gene: TRBJ1-4; v_gene: TRBV5-1
CDR3aa: CASSPYGVTEAFF; CDR3nt: TGTGCCAGCTCACCATACGGAGTCACTGAAGCTTTCTTT; abundance: many; d_gene: -; j_gene: TRBJ1-1; v_gene: TRBV18
CDR3aa: CSASWGGRSDTQYF; CDR3nt: TGCAGTGCTAGTTGGGGAGGGAGATCAGATACGCAGTATTTT; abundance: few; d_gene: TRBD2; j_gene: TRBJ2-3; v_gene: TRBV20-1
CDR3aa: CASRGQGNTEAFF; CDR3nt: TGTGCCAGCAGAGGACAGGGAAACACTGAAGCTTTCTTT; abundance: many; d_gene: TRBD1; j_gene: TRBJ1-1; v_gene: TRBV2
CDR3aa: CSARGRTGGGYTF; CDR3nt: TGCAGTGCTAGAGGACGGACAGGGGGCGGCTACACCTTC; abundance: many; d_gene: TRBD1; j_gene: TRBJ1-2; v_gene: TRBV20-1
CDR3aa: CASSFLRNNSPLHF; CDR3nt: TGTGCCAGCAGTTTTCTCCGGAATAATTCACCCCTCCACTTT; abundance: -; d_gene: -; j_gene: TRBJ1-6; v_gene: TRBV28
CDR3aa: CSGRRDPSTDTQYF; CDR3nt: TGCAGTGGTCGAAGGGACCCTAGCACAGATACGCAGTATTTT; abundance: -; d_gene: -; j_gene: TRBJ2-3; v_gene: TRBV20-1
CDR3aa: CASSLSSGVNSTDTQYF; CDR3nt: TGTGCCAGCAGTTTATCTAGCGGGGTCAATAGCACAGATACGCAGTATTTT; abundance: many; d_gene: TRBD2; j_gene: TRBJ2-3; v_gene: TRBV28
CDR3aa: CASSYRDGFNQPQHF; CDR3nt: TGTGCCAGCAGCTACCGGGACGGATTCAATCAGCCCCAGCATTTT; abundance: few; d_gene: -; j_gene: TRBJ1-5; v_gene: TRBV28
CDR3aa: CAWSVGHHTGELFF; CDR3nt: TGTGCCTGGAGTGTCGGCCATCACACCGGGGAGCTGTTTTTT; abundance: many; d_gene: -; j_gene: TRBJ2-2; v_gene: TRBV30
CDR3aa: CASIPGTGQGEQYF; CDR3nt: TGTGCCAGCATCCCAGGGACAGGGCAAGGCGAGCAGTACTTC; abundance: -; d_gene: TRBD1; j_gene: TRBJ2-7; v_gene: TRBV5-4
CDR3aa: CASRSTGPPSGYTF; CDR3nt: TGTGCCAGCAGGTCTACAGGGCCCCCAAGTGGCTACACCTTC; abundance: -; d_gene: -; j_gene: TRBJ1-2; v_gene: TRBV6-1
CDR3aa: CASSPDGYEQYF; CDR3nt: TGTGCCAGCAGCCCCGACGGCTACGAGCAGTACTTC; abundance: many; d_gene: -; j_gene: TRBJ2-7; v_gene: TRBV27
CDR3aa: CASSFEWLVSRNEQFF; CDR3nt: TGTGCCAGCAGTTTTGAGTGGCTAGTCTCGAGGAATGAGCAGTTCTTC; abundance: few; d_gene: -; j_gene: TRBJ2-1; v_gene: TRBV12-3/TRBV12-4
CDR3aa: CASSLGAGQDYGYTF; CDR3nt: TGTGCCAGCAGCTTAGGCGCGGGACAGGACTATGGCTACACCTTC; abundance: few; d_gene: TRBD1; j_gene: TRBJ1-2; v_gene: TRBV11-2
CDR3aa: CSARDREGGRGIEQFF; CDR3nt: TGCAGTGCTAGAGATAGGGAGGGCGGGAGAGGGATTGAGCAGTTCTTC; abundance: few; d_gene: TRBD2; j_gene: TRBJ2-1; v_gene: TRBV20-1
CDR3aa: CASRRQGAEAFF; CDR3nt: TGTGCCAGTAGGAGACAGGGGGCTGAAGCTTTCTTT; abundance: few; d_gene: TRBD1; j_gene: TRBJ1-1; v_gene: TRBV19
CDR3aa: CATSDQDRPNTGELFF; CDR3nt: TGTGCCACCAGTGATCAAGACAGGCCGAACACCGGGGAGCTGTTTTTT; abundance: many; d_gene: -; j_gene: TRBJ2-2; v_gene: TRBV24-1
CDR3aa: CSAGVPGVRNIQYF; CDR3nt: TGCAGTGCCGGAGTACCAGGGGTTCGGAACATTCAGTACTTC; abundance: many; d_gene: -; j_gene: TRBJ2-4; v_gene: TRBV20-1